This TCR beta chain is drawn from a study of T cell changes during pregnancy in multiple sclerosis. Using immunoSEQ multiplex PCR, the repertoire was profiled, and TCRdb retains in-frame clones only, with some absent. The profile covers tens of thousands of clones, with 88% appearing a single time and less than 2% taken by the ten largest. J gave up 6 bases and V 5 bases, and 3 bases lay outside the gene matches. The CDR3 length is 13 residues. Germline loops: CDR1 SGHVS, CDR2 FNYEAQ. The sequence came from a female donor with multiple sclerosis, enrolled in a pregnancy study. The sample consisted of peripheral blood, taken in the first trimester of pregnancy. The chain links TRBV7-6 to TRBJ1-2; 10 bases are a match to TRBD1. The CDR3 sequence: CASSNGQGDGYTF. CDR3 sequence (DNA): TGTGCCAGCAGCAACGGACAGGGGGATGGCTACACCTTC. Combining the CDR3 with reference TRBV7-6 and TRBJ1-2 gives the whole variable domain GAGVSQSPRYKVTKRGQDVALRCDPISGHVSLYWYRQALGQGPEFLTYFNYEAQQDKSGLPNDRFSAERPEGSISTLTIQRTEQRDSAMYRCASSNGQGDGYTFGSGTRLTVV.